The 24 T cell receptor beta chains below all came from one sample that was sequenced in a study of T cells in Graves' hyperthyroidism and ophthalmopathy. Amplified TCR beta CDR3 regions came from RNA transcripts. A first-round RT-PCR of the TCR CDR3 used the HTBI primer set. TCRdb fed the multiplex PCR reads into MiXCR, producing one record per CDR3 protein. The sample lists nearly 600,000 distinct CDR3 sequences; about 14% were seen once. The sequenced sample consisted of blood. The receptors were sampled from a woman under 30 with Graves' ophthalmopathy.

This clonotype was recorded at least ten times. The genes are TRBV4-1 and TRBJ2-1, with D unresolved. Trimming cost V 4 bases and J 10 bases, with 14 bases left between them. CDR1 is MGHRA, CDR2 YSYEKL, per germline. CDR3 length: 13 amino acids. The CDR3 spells CASSPSTENEQFF. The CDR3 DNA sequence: TGCGCCAGCAGCCCCTCGACTGAAAACGAGCAGTTCTTC.

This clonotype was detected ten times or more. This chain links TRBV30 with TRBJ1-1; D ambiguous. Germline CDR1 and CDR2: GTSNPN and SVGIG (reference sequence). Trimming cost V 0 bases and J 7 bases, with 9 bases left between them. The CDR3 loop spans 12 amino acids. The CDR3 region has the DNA TGTGCCTGGAGTGTCTCCGGCTATGAAGCTTTCTTT. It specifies CAWSVSGYEAFF. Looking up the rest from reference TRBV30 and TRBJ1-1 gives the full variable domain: SQTIHQWPATLVQPVGSPLSLECTVEGTSNPNLYWYRQAAGRGLQLLFYSVGIGQISSEVPQNLSASRPQDRQFILSSKKLLLSDSGFYLCAWSVSGYEAFFGQGTRLTVV.

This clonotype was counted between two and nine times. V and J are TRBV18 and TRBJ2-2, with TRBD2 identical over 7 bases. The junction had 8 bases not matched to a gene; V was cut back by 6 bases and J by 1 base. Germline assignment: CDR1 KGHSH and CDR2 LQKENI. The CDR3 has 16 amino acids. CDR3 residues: CASSPKERGNTGELFF. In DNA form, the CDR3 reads TGTGCCAGCTCCCCCAAGGAGCGGGGGAACACCGGGGAGCTGTTTTTT.

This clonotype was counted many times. The CDR3: CASSPFAGVHQPQHF. The CDR3 bases are TGTGCCAGCAGCCCCTTCGCAGGGGTCCATCAGCCCCAGCATTTT. The chain employs TRBV2 and TRBJ1-5, with a tentative D call TRBD1 (6 bases). Trimming shortened V by 6 bases and J by 5 bases, and 17 bases separated the two germline ends. This CDR3 contains 15 residues. CDR1 and CDR2 from the germline V gene are SNHLY and FYNNEI.

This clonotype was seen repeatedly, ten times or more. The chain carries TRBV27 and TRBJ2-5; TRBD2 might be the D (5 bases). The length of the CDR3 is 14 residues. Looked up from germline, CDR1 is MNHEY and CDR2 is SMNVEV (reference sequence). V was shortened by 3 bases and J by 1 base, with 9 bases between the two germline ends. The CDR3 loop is CASSLRGFQETQYF. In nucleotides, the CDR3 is TGTGCCAGCAGTTTGCGCGGGTTCCAAGAGACCCAGTACTTC.

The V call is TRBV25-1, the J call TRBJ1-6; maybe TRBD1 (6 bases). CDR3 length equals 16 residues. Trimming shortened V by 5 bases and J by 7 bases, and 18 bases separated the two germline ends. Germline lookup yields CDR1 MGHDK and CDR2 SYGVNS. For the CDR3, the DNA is TGTGCCAGCAGTAGAGGACAGCTCTCAAACAATTCACCCCTCCACTTT. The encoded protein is CASSRGQLSNNSPLHF.

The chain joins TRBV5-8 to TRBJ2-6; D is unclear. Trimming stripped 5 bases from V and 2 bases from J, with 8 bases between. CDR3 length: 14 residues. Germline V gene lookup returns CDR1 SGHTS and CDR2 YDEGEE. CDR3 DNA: TGTGCCAGCAGTCCCGCGACTGGGGCCAACGTCCTGACTTTC. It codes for CASSPATGANVLTF.

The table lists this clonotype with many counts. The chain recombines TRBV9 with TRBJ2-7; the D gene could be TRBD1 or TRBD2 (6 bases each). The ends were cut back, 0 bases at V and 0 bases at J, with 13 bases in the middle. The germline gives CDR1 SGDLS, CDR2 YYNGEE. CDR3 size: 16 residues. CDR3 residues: CASSVDWGAASYEQYF. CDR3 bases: TGTGCCAGCAGCGTAGATTGGGGGGCAGCCTCCTACGAGCAGTACTTC.

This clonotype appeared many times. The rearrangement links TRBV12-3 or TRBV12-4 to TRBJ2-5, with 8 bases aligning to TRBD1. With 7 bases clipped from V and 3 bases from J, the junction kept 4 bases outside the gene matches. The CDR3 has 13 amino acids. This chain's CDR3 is CASTADREETQYF. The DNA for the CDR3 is TGTGCCAGCACCGCGGACAGGGAAGAGACCCAGTACTTC.

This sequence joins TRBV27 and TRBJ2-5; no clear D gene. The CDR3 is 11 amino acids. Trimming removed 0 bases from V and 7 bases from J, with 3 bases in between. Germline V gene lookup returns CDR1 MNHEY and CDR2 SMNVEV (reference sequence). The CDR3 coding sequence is TGTGCCAGCAGTTTATCAGGGACCCAGTACTTC. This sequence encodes CASSLSGTQYF.

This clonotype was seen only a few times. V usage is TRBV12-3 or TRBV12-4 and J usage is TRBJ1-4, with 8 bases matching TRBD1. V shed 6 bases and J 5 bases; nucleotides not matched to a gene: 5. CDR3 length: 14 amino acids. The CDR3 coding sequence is TGTGCCAGCAGCCGACAGGGGAGGAATGAAAAACTGTTTTTT. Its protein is CASSRQGRNEKLFF.

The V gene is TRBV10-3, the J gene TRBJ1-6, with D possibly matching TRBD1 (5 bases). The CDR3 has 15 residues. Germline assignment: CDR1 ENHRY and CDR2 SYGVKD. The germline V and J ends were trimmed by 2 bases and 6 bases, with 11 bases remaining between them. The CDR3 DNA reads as TGTGCCATCAGTGAGGCTCAGCAGGGTAATTCACCCCTCCACTTT. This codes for CAISEAQQGNSPLHF.

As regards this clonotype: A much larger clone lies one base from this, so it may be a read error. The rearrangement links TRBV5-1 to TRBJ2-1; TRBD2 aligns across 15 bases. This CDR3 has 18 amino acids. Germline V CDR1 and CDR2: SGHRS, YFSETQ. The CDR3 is CASSLRGLAGGLRNEQLF. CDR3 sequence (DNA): TGCGCCAGCAGCTTGCGGGGACTAGCGGGAGGTTTGAGGAATGAGCAGCTCTTC.

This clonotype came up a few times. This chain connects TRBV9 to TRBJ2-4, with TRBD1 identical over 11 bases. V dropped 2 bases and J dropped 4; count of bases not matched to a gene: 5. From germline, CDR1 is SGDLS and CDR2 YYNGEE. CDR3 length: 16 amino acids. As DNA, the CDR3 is TGTGCCAGCAGCGTCGAGGGGACAGGGGGAAAAAACATTCAGTACTTC. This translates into CASSVEGTGGKNIQYF.

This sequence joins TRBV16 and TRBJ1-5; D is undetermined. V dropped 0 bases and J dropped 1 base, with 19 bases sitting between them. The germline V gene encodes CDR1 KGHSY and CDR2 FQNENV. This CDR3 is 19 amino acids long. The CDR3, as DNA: TGTGCCAGCAGCCAATCAGAGCAGGCCCCGATAAGGAGCAATCAGCCCCAGCATTTT. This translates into CASSQSEQAPIRSNQPQHF.

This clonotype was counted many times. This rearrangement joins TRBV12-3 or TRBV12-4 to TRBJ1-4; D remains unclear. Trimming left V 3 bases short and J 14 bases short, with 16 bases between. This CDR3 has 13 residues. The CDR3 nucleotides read TGTGCCAGCAGTTTCTCGTCAACAGTGACCCTGTTTTTT. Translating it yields CASSFSSTVTLFF.

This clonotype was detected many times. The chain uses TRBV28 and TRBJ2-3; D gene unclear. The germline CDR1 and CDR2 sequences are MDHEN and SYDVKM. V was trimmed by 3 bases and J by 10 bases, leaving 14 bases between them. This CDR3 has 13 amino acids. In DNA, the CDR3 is TGTGCCAGCAGTTTGTCGAGGCCGGGTGCGCAGTATTTT. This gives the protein CASSLSRPGAQYF. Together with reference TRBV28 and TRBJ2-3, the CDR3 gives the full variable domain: DVKVTQSSRYLVKRTGEKVFLECVQDMDHENMFWYRQDPGLGLRLIYFSYDVKMKEKGDIPEGYSVSREKKERFSLILESASTNQTSMYLCASSLSRPGAQYFGPGTRLTVL.

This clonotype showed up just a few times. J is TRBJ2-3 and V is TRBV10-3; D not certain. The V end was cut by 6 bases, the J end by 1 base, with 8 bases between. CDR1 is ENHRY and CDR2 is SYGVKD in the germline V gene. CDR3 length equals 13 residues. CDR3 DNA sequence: TGTGCCATCAGCTCCGAAGGCACAGATACGCAGTATTTT. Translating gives CAISSEGTDTQYF.

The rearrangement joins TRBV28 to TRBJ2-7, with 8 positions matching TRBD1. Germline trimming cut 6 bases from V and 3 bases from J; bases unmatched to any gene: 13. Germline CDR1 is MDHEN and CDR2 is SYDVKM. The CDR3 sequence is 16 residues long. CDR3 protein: CASRTALRGRNYEQYF. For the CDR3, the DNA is TGTGCCAGCAGAACCGCGCTCAGGGGGCGAAACTACGAGCAGTACTTC.

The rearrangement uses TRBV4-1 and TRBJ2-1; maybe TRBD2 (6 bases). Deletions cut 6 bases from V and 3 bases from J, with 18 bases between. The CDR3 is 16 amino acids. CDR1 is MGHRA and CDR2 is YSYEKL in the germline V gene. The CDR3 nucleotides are TGCGCCAGCAGACGCGAGAGGACTACCCACTACAATGAGCAGTTCTTC. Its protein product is CASRRERTTHYNEQFF.

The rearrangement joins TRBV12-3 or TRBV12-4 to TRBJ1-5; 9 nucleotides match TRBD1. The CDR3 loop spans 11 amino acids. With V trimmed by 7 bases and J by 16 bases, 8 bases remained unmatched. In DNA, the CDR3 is TGTGCCAGCACCCCTGGGGACAGGGTTCATTTT. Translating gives CASTPGDRVHF.

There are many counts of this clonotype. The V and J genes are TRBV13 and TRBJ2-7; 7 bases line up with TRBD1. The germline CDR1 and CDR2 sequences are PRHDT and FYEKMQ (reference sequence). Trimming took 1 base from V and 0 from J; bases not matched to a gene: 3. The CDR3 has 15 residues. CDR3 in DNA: TGTGCCAGCAGCTTAGAAGGGGACAGCTCCTACGAGCAGTACTTC. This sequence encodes CASSLEGDSSYEQYF.

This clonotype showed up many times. Here the CDR3 DNA reads TGTGCCAGCAGCGCAGGGGATGTAAACACTGAAGCTTTCTTT. It encodes CASSAGDVNTEAFF. The chain combines TRBV9 with TRBJ1-1; a weak D match, TRBD1 (6 bases). In germline, CDR1 is SGDLS, CDR2 YYNGEE. The germline V and J ends were trimmed by 3 bases and 2 bases, with 11 bases remaining between them. The CDR3 spans 14 residues.

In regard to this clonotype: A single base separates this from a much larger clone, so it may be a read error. The CDR3 region has the DNA TGTGCCAGCAGTTACCCGGGACAGCCAGAGATCCAGTACTTC. It is translated as CASSYPGQPEIQYF. V gene TRBV6-2 or TRBV6-3 combines with J gene TRBJ2-5; TRBD1 matches 7 bases. The CDR3 spans 14 residues. In germline, CDR1 is MNHEY, CDR2 SVGEGT.